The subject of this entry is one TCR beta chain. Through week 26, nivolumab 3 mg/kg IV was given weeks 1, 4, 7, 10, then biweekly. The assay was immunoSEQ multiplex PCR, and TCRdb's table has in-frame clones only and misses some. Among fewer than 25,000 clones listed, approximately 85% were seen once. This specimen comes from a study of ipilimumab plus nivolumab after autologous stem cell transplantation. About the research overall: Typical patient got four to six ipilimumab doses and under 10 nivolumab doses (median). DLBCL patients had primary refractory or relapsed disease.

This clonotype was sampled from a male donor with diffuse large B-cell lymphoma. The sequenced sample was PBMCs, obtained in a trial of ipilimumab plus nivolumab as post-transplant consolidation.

This CDR3 reads CASSLSQGADRTEAFF. The DNA of the CDR3 is TGCGCCAGCAGCTTGTCGCAGGGGGCAGATCGGACTGAAGCTTTCTTT. The genes are TRBV5-1 and TRBJ1-1; 8 bases align to TRBD1. V dropped 1 base and J dropped 5; count of bases not matched to a gene: 10. Germline CDR1 SGHRS, CDR2 YFSETQ. This CDR3 is built from 16 residues.